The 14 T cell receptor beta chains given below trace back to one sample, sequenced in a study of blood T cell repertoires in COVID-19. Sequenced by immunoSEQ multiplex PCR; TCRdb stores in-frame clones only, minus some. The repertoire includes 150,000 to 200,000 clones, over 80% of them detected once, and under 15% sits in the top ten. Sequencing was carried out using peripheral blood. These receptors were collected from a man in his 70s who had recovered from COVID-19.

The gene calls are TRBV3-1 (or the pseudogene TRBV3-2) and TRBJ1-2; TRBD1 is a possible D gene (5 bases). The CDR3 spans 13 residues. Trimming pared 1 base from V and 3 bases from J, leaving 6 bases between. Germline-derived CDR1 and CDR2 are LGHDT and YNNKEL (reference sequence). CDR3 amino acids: CASSQGGHYGYTF. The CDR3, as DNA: TGTGCCAGCAGCCAAGGGGGCCACTATGGCTACACCTTC.

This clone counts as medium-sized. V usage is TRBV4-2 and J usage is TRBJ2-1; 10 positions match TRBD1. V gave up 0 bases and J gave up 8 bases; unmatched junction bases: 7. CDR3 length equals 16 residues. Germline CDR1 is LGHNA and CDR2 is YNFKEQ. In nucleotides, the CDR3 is TGTGCCAGCAGCCAAGAGGGACAGGGGCCTATCGATGAGCAGTTCTTC. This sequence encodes CASSQEGQGPIDEQFF.

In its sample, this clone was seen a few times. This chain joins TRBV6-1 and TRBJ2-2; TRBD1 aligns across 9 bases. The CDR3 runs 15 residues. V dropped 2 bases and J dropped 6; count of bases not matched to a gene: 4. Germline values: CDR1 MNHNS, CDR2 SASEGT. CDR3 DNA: TGTGCCAGCAGTGAAACAGGGGGCGCGTCCGGGGAGCTGTTTTTT. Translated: CASSETGGASGELFF.

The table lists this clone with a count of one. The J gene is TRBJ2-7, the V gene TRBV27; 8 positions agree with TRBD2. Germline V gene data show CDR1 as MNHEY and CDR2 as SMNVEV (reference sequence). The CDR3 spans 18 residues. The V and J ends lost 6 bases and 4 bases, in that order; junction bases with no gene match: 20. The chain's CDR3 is CASRPSGHSGLGVYEQYF. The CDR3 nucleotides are TGTGCCAGCAGGCCATCGGGACACTCGGGACTAGGTGTTTACGAGCAGTACTTC.

CDR3: CASSLGQGLTGNTIYF. CDR3 DNA sequence: TGTGCCAGCAGCCTGGGACAGGGACTAACTGGAAACACCATATATTTT. The chain is built from TRBV7-2 and TRBJ1-3; 9 bases line up with TRBD1. The CDR3 loop spans 16 amino acids. The V and J ends lost 5 bases and 2 bases, in that order; junction bases with no gene match: 7. Germline-derived CDR1 and CDR2 are SGHTA and FQGNSA.

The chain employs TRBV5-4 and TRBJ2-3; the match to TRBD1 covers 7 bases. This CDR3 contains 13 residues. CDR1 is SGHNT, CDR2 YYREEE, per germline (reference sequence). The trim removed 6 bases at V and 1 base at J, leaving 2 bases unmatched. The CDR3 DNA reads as TGTGCCAGCAACACAGGGGGCACAGATACGCAGTATTTT. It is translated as CASNTGGTDTQYF.

The CDR3 loop reads CASSNRDRMDTIYF. DNA of the CDR3: TGTGCCAGCAGTAACCGGGACAGGATGGACACCATATATTTT. The chain is built from TRBV6-5 and TRBJ1-3, with 8 bases aligning to TRBD1. CDR3 length: 14 amino acids. The V gene's germline CDR1 is MNHEY and CDR2 SVGAGI. V trimming: 5 bases; J trimming: 8 bases; junction bases outside the gene matches: 8.

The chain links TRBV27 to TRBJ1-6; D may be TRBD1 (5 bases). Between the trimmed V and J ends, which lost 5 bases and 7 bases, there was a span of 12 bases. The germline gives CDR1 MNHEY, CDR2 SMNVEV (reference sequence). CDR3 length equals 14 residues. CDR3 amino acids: CASSAGTRNSPLHF. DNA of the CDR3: TGTGCCAGCAGTGCAGGGACTCGGAATTCACCCCTCCACTTT.

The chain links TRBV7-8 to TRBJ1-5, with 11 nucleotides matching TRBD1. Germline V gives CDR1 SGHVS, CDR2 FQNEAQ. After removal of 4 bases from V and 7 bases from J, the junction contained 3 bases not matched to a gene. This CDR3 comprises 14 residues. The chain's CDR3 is CASSWTGGRQPQHF. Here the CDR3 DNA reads TGTGCCAGCAGCTGGACAGGGGGCAGGCAGCCCCAGCATTTT.

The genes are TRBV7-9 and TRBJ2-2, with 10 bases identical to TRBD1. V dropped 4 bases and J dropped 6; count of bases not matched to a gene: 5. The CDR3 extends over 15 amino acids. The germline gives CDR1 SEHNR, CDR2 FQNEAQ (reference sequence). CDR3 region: CASSSTGGRAGELFF. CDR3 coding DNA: TGTGCCAGCAGCTCGACAGGGGGCCGCGCCGGGGAGCTGTTTTTT.

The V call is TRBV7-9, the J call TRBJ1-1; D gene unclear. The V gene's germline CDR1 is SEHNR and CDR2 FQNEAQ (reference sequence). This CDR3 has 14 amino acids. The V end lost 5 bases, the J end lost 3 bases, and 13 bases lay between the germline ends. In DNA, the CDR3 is TGTGCCAGCAGCCGGAACTGGGCAGACACTGAAGCTTTCTTT. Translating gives CASSRNWADTEAFF.

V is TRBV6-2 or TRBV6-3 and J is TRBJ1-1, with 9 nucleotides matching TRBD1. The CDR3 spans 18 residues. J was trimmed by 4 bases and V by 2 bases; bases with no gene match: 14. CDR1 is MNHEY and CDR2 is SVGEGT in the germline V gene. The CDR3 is CASSYPGTGYTRLTEAFF. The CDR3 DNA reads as TGTGCCAGCAGTTACCCCGGGACAGGGTACACCAGGCTCACTGAAGCTTTCTTT.

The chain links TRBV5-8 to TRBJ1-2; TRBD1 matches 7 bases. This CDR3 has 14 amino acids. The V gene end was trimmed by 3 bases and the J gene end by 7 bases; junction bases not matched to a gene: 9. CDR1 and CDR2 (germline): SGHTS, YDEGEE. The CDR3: CASSWARQGGGYTF. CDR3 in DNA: TGTGCCAGCAGCTGGGCCAGACAGGGCGGTGGCTACACCTTC. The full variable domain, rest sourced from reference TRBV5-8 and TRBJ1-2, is EAGVTQSPTHLIKTRGQQATLRCSPISGHTSVYWYQQALGLGLQFLLWYDEGEERNRGNFPPRFSGRQFPNYSSELNVNALELEDSALYLCASSWARQGGGYTFGSGTRLTVV.

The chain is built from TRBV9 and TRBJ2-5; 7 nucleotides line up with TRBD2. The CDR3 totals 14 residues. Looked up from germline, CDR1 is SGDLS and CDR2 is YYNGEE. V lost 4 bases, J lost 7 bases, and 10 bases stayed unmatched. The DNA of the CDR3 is TGTGCCAGCAGCCCTCCAGGCGGGAGTGGGACCCAGTACTTC. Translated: CASSPPGGSGTQYF.